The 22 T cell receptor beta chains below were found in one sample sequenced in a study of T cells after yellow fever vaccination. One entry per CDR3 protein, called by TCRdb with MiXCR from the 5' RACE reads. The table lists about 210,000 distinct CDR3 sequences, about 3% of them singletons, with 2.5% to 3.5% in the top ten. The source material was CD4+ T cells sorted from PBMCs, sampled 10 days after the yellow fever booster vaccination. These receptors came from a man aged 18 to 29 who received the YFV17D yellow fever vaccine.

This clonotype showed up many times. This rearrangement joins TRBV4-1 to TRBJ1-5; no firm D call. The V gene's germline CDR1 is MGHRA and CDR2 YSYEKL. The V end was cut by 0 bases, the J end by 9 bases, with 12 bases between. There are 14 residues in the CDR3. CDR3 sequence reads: CASSQEDVLGPQHF. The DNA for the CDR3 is TGCGCCAGCAGCCAAGAAGACGTCCTTGGGCCCCAGCATTTT.

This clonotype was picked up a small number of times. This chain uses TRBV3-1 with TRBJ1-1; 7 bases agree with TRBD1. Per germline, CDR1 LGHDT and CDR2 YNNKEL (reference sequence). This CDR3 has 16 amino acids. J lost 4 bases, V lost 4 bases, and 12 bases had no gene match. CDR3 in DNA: TGTGCCAGCAGCCCGACCGGCGGGCAGGGGGTCACTGAAGCTTTCTTT. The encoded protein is CASSPTGGQGVTEAFF.

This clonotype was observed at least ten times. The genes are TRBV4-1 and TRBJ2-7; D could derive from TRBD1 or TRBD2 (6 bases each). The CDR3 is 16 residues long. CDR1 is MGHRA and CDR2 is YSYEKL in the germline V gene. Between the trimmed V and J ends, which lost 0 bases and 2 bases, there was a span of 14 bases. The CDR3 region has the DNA TGCGCCAGCAGCCAAGAAAGAGGGGGGTTCCCCTACGAGCAGTACTTC. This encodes CASSQERGGFPYEQYF.

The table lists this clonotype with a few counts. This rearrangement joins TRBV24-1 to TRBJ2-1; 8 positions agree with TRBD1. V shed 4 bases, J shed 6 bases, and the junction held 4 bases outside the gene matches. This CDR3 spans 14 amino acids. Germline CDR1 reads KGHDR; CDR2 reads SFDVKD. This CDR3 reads CATSETGGTNEQFF. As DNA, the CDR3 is TGTGCCACCAGTGAAACAGGGGGGACCAATGAGCAGTTCTTC.

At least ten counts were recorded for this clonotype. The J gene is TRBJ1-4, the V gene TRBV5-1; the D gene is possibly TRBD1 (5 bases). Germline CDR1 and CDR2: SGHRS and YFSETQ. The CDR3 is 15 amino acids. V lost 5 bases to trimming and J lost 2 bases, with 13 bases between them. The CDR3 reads CASSLLGGTNEKLFF. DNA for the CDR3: TGCGCCAGCAGTCTGCTGGGGGGGACTAATGAAAAACTGTTTTTT.

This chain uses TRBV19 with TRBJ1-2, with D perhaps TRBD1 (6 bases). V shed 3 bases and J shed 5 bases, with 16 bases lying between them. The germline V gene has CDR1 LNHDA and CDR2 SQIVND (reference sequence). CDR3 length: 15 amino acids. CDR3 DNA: TGTGCCAGTAGTATCTTAGGGGGACGGCTGTATGGCTACACCTTC. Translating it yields CASSILGGRLYGYTF.

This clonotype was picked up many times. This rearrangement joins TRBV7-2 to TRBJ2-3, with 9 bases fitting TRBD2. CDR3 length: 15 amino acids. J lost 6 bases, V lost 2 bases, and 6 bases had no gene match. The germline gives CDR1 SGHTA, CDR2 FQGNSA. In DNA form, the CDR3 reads TGTGCCAGCAGCTTAATAGCGGGGGCGGGGGATACGCAGTATTTT. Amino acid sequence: CASSLIAGAGDTQYF.

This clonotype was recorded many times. This CDR3 is CASSPPPIGDTQYF. CDR3 coding DNA: TGCGCCAGCAGCCCCCCCCCGATTGGAGATACGCAGTATTTT. The chain employs TRBV4-1 and TRBJ2-3; no reliable D call. Trimming took 4 bases from V and 5 from J, leaving 13 bases between them. The CDR3 length is 14 residues. Per the germline V gene, CDR1 is MGHRA and CDR2 is YSYEKL.

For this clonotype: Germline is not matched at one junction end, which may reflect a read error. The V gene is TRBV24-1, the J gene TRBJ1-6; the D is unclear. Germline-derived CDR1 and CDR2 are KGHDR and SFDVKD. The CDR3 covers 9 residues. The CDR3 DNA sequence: TGTGCCTCAGAAGCACCCCTCCCCTTT. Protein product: CASEAPLPF.

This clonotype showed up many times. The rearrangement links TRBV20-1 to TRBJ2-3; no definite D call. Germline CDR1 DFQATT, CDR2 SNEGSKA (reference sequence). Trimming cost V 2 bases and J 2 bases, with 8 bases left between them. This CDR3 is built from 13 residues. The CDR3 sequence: CSARYTSTDTQYF. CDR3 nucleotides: TGCAGTGCTAGATACACCTCCACAGATACGCAGTATTTT.

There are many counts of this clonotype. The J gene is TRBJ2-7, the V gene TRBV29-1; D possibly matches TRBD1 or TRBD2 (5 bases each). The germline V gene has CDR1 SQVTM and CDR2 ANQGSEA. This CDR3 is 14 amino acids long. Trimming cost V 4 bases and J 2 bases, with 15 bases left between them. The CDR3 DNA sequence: TGCAGCGTTGCTCTCGGGACGGGCCCCTACGAGCAGTACGTC. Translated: CSVALGTGPYEQYV.

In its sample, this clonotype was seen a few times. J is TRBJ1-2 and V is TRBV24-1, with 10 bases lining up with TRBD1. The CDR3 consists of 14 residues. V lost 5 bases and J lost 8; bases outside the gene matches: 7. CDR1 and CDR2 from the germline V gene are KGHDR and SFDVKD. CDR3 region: CATSGTGTGDGYTF. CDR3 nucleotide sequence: TGTGCCACCAGTGGCACCGGGACAGGGGACGGCTACACCTTC.

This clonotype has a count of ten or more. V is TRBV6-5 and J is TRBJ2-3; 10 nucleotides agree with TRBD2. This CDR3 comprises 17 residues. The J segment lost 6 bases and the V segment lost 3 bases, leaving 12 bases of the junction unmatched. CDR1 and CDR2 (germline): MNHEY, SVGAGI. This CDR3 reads CASSYWLSGGGDDTQYF. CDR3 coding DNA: TGTGCCAGCAGTTATTGGTTGAGCGGGGGGGGCGACGATACGCAGTATTTT.

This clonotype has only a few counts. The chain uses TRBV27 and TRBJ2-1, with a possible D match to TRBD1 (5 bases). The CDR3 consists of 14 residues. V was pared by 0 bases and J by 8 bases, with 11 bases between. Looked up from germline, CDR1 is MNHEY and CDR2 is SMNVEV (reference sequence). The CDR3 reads CASSLSWGSYEQFF. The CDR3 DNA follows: TGTGCCAGCAGTTTATCTTGGGGCTCCTATGAGCAGTTCTTC.

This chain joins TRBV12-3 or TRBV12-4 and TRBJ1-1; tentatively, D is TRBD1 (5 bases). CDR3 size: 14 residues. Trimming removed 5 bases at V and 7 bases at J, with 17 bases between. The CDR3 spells CASSQDGGVGEAFF. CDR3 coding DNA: TGTGCCAGCAGTCAGGACGGGGGGGTTGGTGAAGCTTTCTTT.

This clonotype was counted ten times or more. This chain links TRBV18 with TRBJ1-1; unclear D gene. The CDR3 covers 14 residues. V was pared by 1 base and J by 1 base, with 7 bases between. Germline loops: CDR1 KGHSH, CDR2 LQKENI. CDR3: CASSPRSPNTEAFF. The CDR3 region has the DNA TGTGCCAGCTCACCACGGAGCCCGAACACTGAAGCTTTCTTT. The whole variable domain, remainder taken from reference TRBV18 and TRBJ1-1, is NAGVMQNPRHLVRRRGQEARLRCSPMKGHSHVYWYRQLPEEGLKFMVYLQKENIIDESGMPKERFSAEFPKEGPSILRIQQVVRGDSAAYFCASSPRSPNTEAFFGQGTRLTVV.

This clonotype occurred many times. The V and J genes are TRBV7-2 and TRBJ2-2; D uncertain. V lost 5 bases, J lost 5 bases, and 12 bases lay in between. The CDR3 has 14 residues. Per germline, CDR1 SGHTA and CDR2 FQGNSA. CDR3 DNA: TGTGCCAGCAGCCTTCCACCGTTAACCGGGGAGCTGTTTTTT. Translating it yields CASSLPPLTGELFF.

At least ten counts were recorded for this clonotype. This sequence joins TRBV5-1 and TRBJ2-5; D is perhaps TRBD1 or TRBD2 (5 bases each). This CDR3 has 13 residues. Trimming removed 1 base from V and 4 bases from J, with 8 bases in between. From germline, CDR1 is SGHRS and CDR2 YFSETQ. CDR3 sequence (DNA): TGCGCCAGCAGCTTGTACGGGACAGAGACCCAGTACTTC. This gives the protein CASSLYGTETQYF. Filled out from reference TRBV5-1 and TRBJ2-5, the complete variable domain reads KAGVTQTPRYLIKTRGQQVTLSCSPISGHRSVSWYQQTPGQGLQFLFEYFSETQRNKGNFPGRFSGRQFSNSRSEMNVSTLELGDSALYLCASSLYGTETQYFGPGTRLLVL.

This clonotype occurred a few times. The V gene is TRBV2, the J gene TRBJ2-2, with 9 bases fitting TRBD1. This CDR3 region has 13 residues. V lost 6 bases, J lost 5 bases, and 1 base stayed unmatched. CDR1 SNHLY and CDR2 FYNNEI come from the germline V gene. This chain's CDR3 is CASRDRGTGELFF. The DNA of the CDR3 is TGTGCCAGCAGGGACAGGGGAACCGGGGAGCTGTTTTTT.

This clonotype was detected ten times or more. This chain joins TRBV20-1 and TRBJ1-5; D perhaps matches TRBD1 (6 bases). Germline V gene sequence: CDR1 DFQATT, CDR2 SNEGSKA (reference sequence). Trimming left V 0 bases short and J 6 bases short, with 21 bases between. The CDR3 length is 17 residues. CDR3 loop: CSARDPAGGGGGQPQHF. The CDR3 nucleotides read TGCAGTGCTAGAGACCCTGCGGGGGGAGGGGGAGGTCAGCCCCAGCATTTT.

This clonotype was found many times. The CDR3 DNA follows: TGTGCCAGCTGGGGCCCGGGGGGAAGGCAGTACTTC. Residues: CASWGPGGRQYF. V is TRBV27 and J is TRBJ2-7, with 7 bases matching TRBD2. The CDR3 loop spans 12 amino acids. After removal of 8 bases from V and 9 bases from J, the junction contained 10 bases not matched to a gene. Germline CDR1 reads MNHEY; CDR2 reads SMNVEV (reference sequence).

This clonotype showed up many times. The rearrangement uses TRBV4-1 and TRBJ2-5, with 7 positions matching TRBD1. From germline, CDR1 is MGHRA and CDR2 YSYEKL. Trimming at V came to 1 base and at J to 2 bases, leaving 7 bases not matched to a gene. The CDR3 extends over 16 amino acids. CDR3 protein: CASSQGLTDRQETQYF. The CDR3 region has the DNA TGCGCCAGCAGCCAAGGCCTTACGGACAGGCAAGAGACCCAGTACTTC.